The present T cell receptor (beta chain) was sequenced within a study of cytomegalovirus exposure and HLA in healthy donors. In the PCR, 60 Vbeta and 13 Jbeta primers were used. Generated by immunoSEQ multiplex PCR, the TCRdb table keeps only in-frame clones and is missing some. The table has roughly 160,000 clones, roughly four fifths seen once; the top ten hold roughly 10%. The length of the CDR3 is 17 residues. Germline CDR1 and CDR2: SGHDT and YYEEEE. J gave up 6 bases and V 7 bases, and 19 bases lay outside the gene matches. General observations from the study: Clonal expansion, a later analysis showed, was greater in HLA-associated TCR beta chains than in equally common others. The later analysis indicated that the majority of CMV-associated TCR beta chains appeared HLA-restricted. TCR beta sequences reportedly predicted most subjects' HLA-A and HLA-B alleles accurately.

A note on this clone: What it recognizes is unknown.

The chain uses TRBV5-6 and TRBJ2-3, with 8 bases aligning to TRBD2. The sequence came from a middle-aged man in good health and CMV-seropositive. Sequencing input: PBMCs. CDR3 in DNA: TGTGCCAGCGCCCTCGGGGTAGCGCACCCGGGGGGGGATACGCAGTATTTT. This gives the protein CASALGVAHPGGDTQYF.